The 26 T cell receptor beta chains given below trace back to one sample, sequenced in a study of blood T cells in healthy people across ages (dated by TCRdb to 2013 to 2016). Library preparation used 5' RACE. TCRdb names Illumina HiSeq 2500 as the instrument used. The second PCR ran for roughly 7 to 11 cycles and used a J-beta primer mix along with a sample-barcoded 5' primer. The raw public data were reprocessed by TCRdb itself: fastp quality trimming at Q25, MiXCR clonotype calling, in-frame beta chains only. Rows are unified per CDR3 protein, each entry keeping the most common DNA and genes. The sample contains around 1.5 million distinct CDR3 sequences, approximately 59% of them found a single time. In total, the top ten clones hold more than 6% of the sample. What was sequenced was blood. The source of these receptors is a young man in good health.

This clonotype has a handful of counts. The CDR3 loop is CASKHTTGLIEQYF. The CDR3 nucleotides read TGTGCCAGCAAACATACGACAGGTCTCATCGAGCAGTACTTC. V usage is TRBV28 and J usage is TRBJ2-7, with D perhaps matching TRBD1 (6 bases). Germline lookup yields CDR1 MDHEN and CDR2 SYDVKM. The V gene lost 7 bases and the J gene lost 6 bases, with 19 bases spanning the gap. The CDR3 covers 14 residues.

The chain carries TRBV9 and TRBJ1-6, with a weak D call TRBD1 (6 bases). From germline, CDR1 is SGDLS and CDR2 YYNGEE. The CDR3 runs to 16 residues. Trimming cost V 1 base and J 2 bases, with 10 bases left between them. CDR3: CASSVTGTPYNSPLHF. The CDR3, as DNA: TGTGCCAGCAGCGTAACCGGGACACCCTATAATTCACCCCTCCACTTT.

The V and J genes are TRBV7-6 and TRBJ1-2; D gene unclear. The V gene's germline CDR1 is SGHVS and CDR2 FNYEAQ. The CDR3 is 17 amino acids. V shed 0 bases and J shed 0 bases, with 14 bases lying between them. In DNA, the CDR3 is TGTGCCAGCAGCTTAGCAGGGAGTCCCGCTTCTAACTATGGCTACACCTTC. It yields the protein CASSLAGSPASNYGYTF. The variable domain in full, completed from reference TRBV7-6 and TRBJ1-2, reads GAGVSQSPRYKVTKRGQDVALRCDPISGHVSLYWYRQALGQGPEFLTYFNYEAQQDKSGLPNDRFSAERPEGSISTLTIQRTEQRDSAMYRCASSLAGSPASNYGYTFGSGTRLTVV.

This chain connects TRBV7-8 to TRBJ2-7; TRBD2 agrees at 13 bases. This CDR3 has 17 residues. CDR1 is SGHVS and CDR2 is FQNEAQ in the germline V gene. Losses at the gene ends were 1 base for V and 2 bases for J; bases not matched to a gene: 5. The CDR3 region is CASSLGGTSGVTYEQYF. In DNA, the CDR3 is TGTGCCAGCAGCTTAGGGGGGACTAGCGGGGTTACCTACGAGCAGTACTTC.

This chain uses TRBV12-3 or TRBV12-4 with TRBJ1-5; 7 bases are a match to TRBD1. The CDR3 runs to 14 residues. V shed 5 bases and J 6 bases; nucleotides not matched to a gene: 7. The chain's CDR3 is CASSTTGFGQPQHF. The CDR3 DNA follows: TGTGCCAGCAGTACGACAGGGTTCGGTCAGCCCCAGCATTTT.

The genes are TRBV3-1 and TRBJ2-6; D unclear. Germline CDR1 is LGHDT and CDR2 is YNNKEL (reference sequence). This CDR3 contains 16 residues. The V end was cut by 1 base, the J end by 6 bases, with 13 bases between. CDR3 loop: CASSQGTARTANVLTF. DNA of the CDR3: TGTGCCAGCAGCCAAGGGACGGCGCGAACGGCCAACGTCCTGACTTTC. The whole variable domain, remainder taken from reference TRBV3-1 and TRBJ2-6, is DTAVSQTPKYLVTQMGNDKSIKCEQNLGHDTMYWYKQDSKKFLKIMFSYNNKELIINETVPNRFSPKSPDKAHLNLHINSLELGDSAVYFCASSQGTARTANVLTFGAGSRLTVL.

This chain uses TRBV20-1 with TRBJ2-1; D may be TRBD2 (7 bases). There are 14 residues in the CDR3. V lost 6 bases and J lost 5, with 17 bases in between. Germline values: CDR1 DFQATT, CDR2 SNEGSKA (reference sequence). The CDR3 loop reads CSARGGGINNEQFF. Written as DNA, the CDR3 is TGCAGTGCCCGAGGGGGGGGGATCAACAATGAGCAGTTCTTC.

V is TRBV5-1 and J is TRBJ2-5; D gene ambiguous. The CDR3 covers 14 residues. The V gene lost 0 bases and the J gene lost 5 bases, with 11 bases spanning the gap. Germline CDR1 is SGHRS and CDR2 is YFSETQ. The CDR3 DNA follows: TGCGCCAGCAGCTTGGTTGCACCGCGGGAGACCCAGTACTTC. As protein: CASSLVAPRETQYF.

CDR3 bases: TGCAGTGCTAGAGCCACCGACAGCTATAATGAAAAACTGTTTTTT. Its protein product is CSARATDSYNEKLFF. The chain is built from TRBV20-1 and TRBJ1-4; D possibly corresponds to TRBD1 (5 bases). Trimming stripped 1 base from V and 4 bases from J, with 13 bases between. Germline CDR1 reads DFQATT; CDR2 reads SNEGSKA (reference sequence). This CDR3 is built from 15 residues.

V usage is TRBV3-1 and J usage is TRBJ2-7; TRBD2 matches at 7 bases. Trimming removed 0 bases from V and 2 bases from J; junction bases left unmatched: 4. The germline CDR1 and CDR2 sequences are LGHDT and YNNKEL (reference sequence). This CDR3 is 15 amino acids long. CDR3 protein: CASSQELGLAYEQYF. The CDR3 region has the DNA TGTGCCAGCAGCCAAGAACTCGGACTAGCCTACGAGCAGTACTTC.

The chain has TRBV7-9 and TRBJ2-1; the D gene is possibly TRBD2 (5 bases). This CDR3 has 16 residues. The germline gives CDR1 SEHNR, CDR2 FQNEAQ (reference sequence). V was trimmed by 0 bases and J by 1 base, leaving 10 bases between them. The CDR3 spells CASSLASGLSYNEQFF. CDR3 DNA: TGTGCCAGCAGCTTAGCGAGCGGCCTTTCCTACAATGAGCAGTTCTTC.

This clonotype came up a few times. This chain links TRBV4-1 with TRBJ2-5; 7 bases are shared with TRBD1. The trim removed 0 bases at V and 7 bases at J, leaving 5 bases unmatched. Per germline, CDR1 MGHRA and CDR2 YSYEKL. The CDR3 runs to 14 residues. The CDR3 region is CASSQDPRTGTQYF. The CDR3 region has the DNA TGCGCCAGCAGCCAAGATCCCCGGACAGGGACCCAGTACTTC.

The chain recombines TRBV11-2 with TRBJ2-1, with D possibly being TRBD1 (5 bases). Germline CDR1 is SGHAT and CDR2 is FQNNGV. V dropped 7 bases and J dropped 7 bases, with 20 bases sitting between them. The CDR3 totals 15 residues. This CDR3 is CASTYAVGAANEQFF. The CDR3 DNA is TGTGCCAGCACCTATGCCGTAGGGGCCGCGAATGAGCAGTTCTTC.

This clonotype was seen only a few times. This rearrangement joins TRBV29-1 to TRBJ2-4; 8 bases line up with TRBD1. The junction had 6 bases not matched to a gene; V was cut back by 7 bases and J by 4 bases. The V gene's germline CDR1 is SQVTM and CDR2 ANQGSEA. The CDR3 has 13 residues. The CDR3 DNA sequence: TGCAGCGCCGCCACAGGGGGTAAAAACATTCAGTACTTC. It yields the protein CSAATGGKNIQYF.

V gene TRBV5-1 combines with J gene TRBJ2-7, with 8 nucleotides matching TRBD2. Germline-derived CDR1 and CDR2 are SGHRS and YFSETQ. The CDR3 loop spans 15 amino acids. After removal of 1 base from V and 2 bases from J, the junction contained 5 bases not matched to a gene. Here the CDR3 reads CASSLTSGKTYEQYF. CDR3 DNA: TGCGCCAGCAGCTTGACTAGCGGAAAAACCTACGAGCAGTACTTC.

The CDR3 protein is CASSLVAGGGGYTF. The CDR3, as DNA: TGTGCCAGCAGCTTAGTAGCTGGGGGCGGTGGCTACACCTTC. The rearrangement uses TRBV13 and TRBJ1-2, with a tentative D call TRBD1 (6 bases). Trimming shortened V by 1 base and J by 7 bases, and 13 bases separated the two germline ends. Germline V gene sequence: CDR1 PRHDT, CDR2 FYEKMQ (reference sequence). CDR3 length: 14 residues. The variable domain in full, completed from reference TRBV13 and TRBJ1-2, reads AAGVIQSPRHLIKEKRETATLKCYPIPRHDTVYWYQQGPGQDPQFLISFYEKMQSDKGSIPDRFSAQQFSDYHSELNMSSLELGDSALYFCASSLVAGGGGYTFGSGTRLTVV.

The V call is TRBV6-5, the J call TRBJ1-1; a possible D gene is TRBD1 (5 bases). CDR1 is MNHEY, CDR2 SVGAGI, per germline. The V and J ends lost 1 base and 10 bases respectively, with 13 bases between them. The CDR3 has 13 residues. The CDR3 is CASSYYPQGGAFF. The CDR3 coding sequence is TGTGCCAGCAGTTACTACCCCCAGGGTGGAGCTTTCTTT.

This clonotype was seen a few times. The rearrangement uses TRBV29-1 and TRBJ2-4, with D unclear. The V gene lost 3 bases and the J gene lost 7 bases, with 10 bases spanning the gap. The CDR3 spans 12 residues. The germline V gene encodes CDR1 SQVTM and CDR2 ANQGSEA. CDR3 amino acids: CSVDYTGNIQYF. The CDR3 DNA follows: TGCAGCGTTGATTATACGGGTAACATTCAGTACTTC.

The count of this clonotype is one. This rearrangement joins TRBV5-1 to TRBJ2-1, with TRBD2 identical over 9 bases. CDR1 and CDR2 (germline): SGHRS, YFSETQ. Trimming cost V 4 bases and J 5 bases; bases outside gene matches: 25. The length of the CDR3 is 21 residues. CDR3 coding DNA: TGCGCCAGCAGCCCCCGACTAGCGGAGACTTTCGTCGCCCCGGGGAACAATGAGCAGTTCTTC. It encodes CASSPRLAETFVAPGNNEQFF.

This clonotype was recorded a few times. This chain uses TRBV12-3 or TRBV12-4 with TRBJ2-5; D remains unclear. CDR3 length equals 16 residues. The V end was cut by 2 bases, the J end by 2 bases, with 15 bases between. The CDR3 DNA sequence: TGTGCCAGCAGTTTATATGTAACATCGGCTCAAGAGACCCAGTACTTC. Amino acids: CASSLYVTSAQETQYF.

Comment on this clonotype: The junction shows a germline mismatch at one end, possibly a read error. This rearrangement joins TRBV7-9 to TRBJ1-1, with D possibly matching TRBD1 (6 bases). Germline lookup yields CDR1 SEHNR and CDR2 FQNEAQ (reference sequence). This CDR3 is built from 15 residues. CDR3 loop: CASSHREPLNTEAFF. The CDR3 nucleotides read TGTGCCAGCAGCCACAGGGAGCCATTGAATACTGAAGCTTTCTTT.

This sequence joins TRBV6-5 and TRBJ2-5; 10 bases are a match to TRBD1. The CDR3 consists of 19 residues. The V and J ends lost 0 bases and 2 bases, in that order; junction bases with no gene match: 12. Germline CDR1 is MNHEY and CDR2 is SVGAGI. DNA for the CDR3: TGTGCCAGCAGTTACTCACGCCAGACAGGGGGCAGATCTCAAGAGACCCAGTACTTC. This encodes CASSYSRQTGGRSQETQYF.

The rearrangement joins TRBV2 to TRBJ2-3; TRBD2 matches at 11 bases. From germline, CDR1 is SNHLY and CDR2 FYNNEI. The CDR3 runs 15 residues. J gave up 0 bases and V 9 bases, and 5 bases lay outside the gene matches. Written as DNA, the CDR3 is TGTGCCAGATCTCGACTAGCGGGGAGCACAGATACGCAGTATTTT. This translates into CARSRLAGSTDTQYF.

The chain recombines TRBV6-1 with TRBJ2-2; 8 bases are shared with TRBD2. J was trimmed by 4 bases and V by 5 bases; bases with no gene match: 12. The CDR3 spans 17 residues. CDR1 and CDR2 (germline): MNHNS, SASEGT. The CDR3 sequence is CASSKTSGRALTGELFF. For the CDR3, the DNA is TGTGCCAGCAGTAAAACATCCGGGAGGGCCCTCACCGGGGAGCTGTTTTTT.

The chain recombines TRBV20-1 with TRBJ2-4; TRBD1 might be the D (6 bases). The J call may be faulty, since TRBJ2-7 better matches the DNA end. The germline gives CDR1 DFQATT, CDR2 SNEGSKA (reference sequence). CDR3 length: 13 amino acids. For the CDR3, the DNA is TGCAGTGCTATAGGGGGTCTCGCCTACGAGCAGTACTTC. It translates to CSAIGGLAYEQYF.

This clonotype came up a few times. The chain carries TRBV7-2 and TRBJ2-5; no clear D. V was cut by 1 base and J by 5 bases, with 8 bases left in between. Germline CDR1 is SGHTA and CDR2 is FQGNSA. This CDR3 has 13 amino acids. As DNA, the CDR3 is TGTGCCAGCAGCTTAGATGGGCTGGAGACCCAGTACTTC. Protein: CASSLDGLETQYF.